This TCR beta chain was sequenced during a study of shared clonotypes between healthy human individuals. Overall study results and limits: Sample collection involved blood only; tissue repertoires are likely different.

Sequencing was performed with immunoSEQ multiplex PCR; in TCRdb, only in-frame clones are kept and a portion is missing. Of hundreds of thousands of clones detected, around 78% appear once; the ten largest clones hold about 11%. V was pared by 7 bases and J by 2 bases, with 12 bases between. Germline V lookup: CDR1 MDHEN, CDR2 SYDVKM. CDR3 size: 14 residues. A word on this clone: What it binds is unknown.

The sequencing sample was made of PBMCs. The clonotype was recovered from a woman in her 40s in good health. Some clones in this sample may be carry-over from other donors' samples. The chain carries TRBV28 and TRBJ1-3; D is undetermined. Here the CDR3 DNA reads TGTGCCAGCAACTCACCTGGAACTGGAAACACCATATATTTT. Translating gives CASNSPGTGNTIYF.